The rows below give T cell receptor beta chains drawn from one sample of a study of blood T cell repertoires in COVID-19. Sequencing was performed with immunoSEQ multiplex PCR; in TCRdb, only in-frame clones are kept and a portion is missing. This table has roughly 190,000 clones, around three quarters appearing once. Specimen: PBMCs or T cells enriched from blood (not recorded which). Receptor source: a woman between 50 and 59 years old with acute COVID-19. CDR3s include the opening cysteine and the closing phenylalanine or tryptophan. Each record gives: clone size, V gene, D gene, J gene, CDR3 DNA, CDR3 protein. The D gene is left open where the match is weak. Where a row states a size, it is once, few, many or the class of an expanded clone; other rows omit it.

-	TRBV7-2	TRBD1	TRBJ1-6	TGTGCCAGCAGCTTATCGGGCCCCAGACAGGGCTATAATTCACCCCTCCACTTT	CASSLSGPRQGYNSPLHF
-	TRBV3-1/TRBV3-2	TRBD1	TRBJ1-1	TGTGCCAGCAGCCAAGCCCAGGGGGCAGGAACTGAAGCTTTCTTT	CASSQAQGAGTEAFF
-	TRBV3-1/TRBV3-2	TRBD1	TRBJ2-2	TGTGCCAGCAGCTTCGGACAGGGGGCGGCATACACCGGGGAGCTGTTTTTT	CASSFGQGAAYTGELFF
once	TRBV27	TRBD2	TRBJ2-3	TGTGCCAGCAGCCGGAAAGCGGGGGGGCGTGGAGATACGCAGTATTTT	CASSRKAGGRGDTQYF
-	TRBV5-1	-	TRBJ1-2	TGCGCCAGCAGCCGGGAGGGTGGGAATAACTATGGCTACACCTTC	CASSREGGNNYGYTF
-	TRBV2	-	TRBJ2-1	TGTGCCAGCTGGACTGAAAGCTCCTACAATGAGCAGTTCTTC	CASWTESSYNEQFF
-	TRBV7-6	-	TRBJ1-6	TGTGCCAGCAGCTTAGCCACAGGGCCGGGTTCACCCCTCCACTTT	CASSLATGPGSPLHF
-	TRBV28	-	TRBJ1-2	TGTGCCAGCAGTTTTTACCCTGGGCCCTATGGCTACACCTTC	CASSFYPGPYGYTF
few	TRBV6-5	-	TRBJ2-6	TGTGCCAGCAGTACCACTATCTCTGGGGCCAACGTCCTGACTTTC	CASSTTISGANVLTF
-	TRBV18	TRBD1	TRBJ1-5	TGTGCCAGCACACCCACAGGGGATGGGAGCCAGCCCCAGCATTTT	CASTPTGDGSQPQHF
few	TRBV7-9	TRBD2	TRBJ2-1	TGTGCCAGCAGCCCCCCGTTAGGCGGGGGTGTAAATGAGCAGTTCTTC	CASSPPLGGGVNEQFF
-	TRBV27	TRBD1	TRBJ1-1	TGTGCCAGCAGTAAGGACAGGGGGATGAACACTGAAGCTTTCTTT	CASSKDRGMNTEAFF
-	TRBV25-1	-	TRBJ2-5	TGTGCCAGCAGTGCCTCGGAGACCCAGTACTTC	CASSASETQYF
-	TRBV5-4	-	TRBJ1-1	TGTGCCAGCAGCTCAGGGAGGGCTGAAGCTTTCTTT	CASSSGRAEAFF
-	TRBV6-2/TRBV6-3	-	TRBJ2-2	TGTGCCAGCAGTCGCGGCGACACCGGGGAGCTGTTTTTT	CASSRGDTGELFF
-	TRBV28	TRBD1	TRBJ1-2	TGTGCCAGCAGTTTAGACAGGGGGACCTATGGCTACACCTTC	CASSLDRGTYGYTF
-	TRBV7-7	TRBD2	TRBJ2-3	TGTGCTAGCAGCTCCGGACTAGCGGGAACCTGGCGGGATACGCAGTATTTT	CASSSGLAGTWRDTQYF
-	TRBV7-2	-	TRBJ1-4	TGTGCCAGCAGCTTAATCAGAAATGAAAAACTGTTTTTT	CASSLIRNEKLFF
once	TRBV4-2	TRBD1	TRBJ1-2	TGTGCCAGCAGCCAGGTAACAGGGGACTATGGCTACACCTTC	CASSQVTGDYGYTF
-	TRBV28	-	TRBJ2-6	TGTGCCAGCAATCGAGGCCCCAAGGAGGGATACCCCAACGTCCTGACTTTC	CASNRGPKEGYPNVLTF
-	TRBV29-1	TRBD1	TRBJ1-5	TGCAGCGCACAAGGGGGCCTTGGTCAGCCCCAGCATTTT	CSAQGGLGQPQHF
-	TRBV11-3	TRBD2	TRBJ2-3	TGTGCCAGCAGCTTCGGCGGGGGGCCCACTGTAAATACGCAGTATTTT	CASSFGGGPTVNTQYF
-	TRBV5-4	-	TRBJ2-6	TGTGCCAGCAGCATACCAGGGGAGGGGGCCAACGTCCTGACTTTC	CASSIPGEGANVLTF
few	TRBV7-2	-	TRBJ1-5	TGTGCCAGCAGCTTAGCGGCAGGGGGCAATCAGCCCCAGCATTTT	CASSLAAGGNQPQHF
-	TRBV10-3	-	TRBJ1-2	TGTGCCGTGGGGGGGCAGGACGATAACTATGGCTACACCTTC	CAVGGQDDNYGYTF
-	TRBV7-9	-	TRBJ1-6	TGTGCCAGCAGCTTAGAAGGGCAGGGTAATTCACCCCTCCACTTT	CASSLEGQGNSPLHF
-	TRBV7-2	TRBD2	TRBJ2-3	TGTGCCAGCCGACCAACTAGCGGGGGGGCGATAGATACGCAGTATTTT	CASRPTSGGAIDTQYF
-	TRBV14	TRBD1	TRBJ1-4	TGTGCCAGCAGCCAGCTGACAGGGGGAGAAAAACTGTTTTTT	CASSQLTGGEKLFF
once	TRBV4-3	-	TRBJ2-4	TGCGCCAGCAGCCAAGAGGGCCGGGGGGCCAAAAACATTCAGTACTTC	CASSQEGRGAKNIQYF
-	TRBV12-3/TRBV12-4	-	TRBJ2-1	TGTGCCAGCAGTGCTACAGGGACTGAGCAGTTCTTC	CASSATGTEQFF
-	TRBV28	TRBD1	TRBJ1-6	TGTGCCAGCAGTCGGACAGGCTCCTATAATTCACCCCTCCACTTT	CASSRTGSYNSPLHF
-	TRBV5-1	-	TRBJ1-5	TGCGCCAGCAGAGACAGGAAGGACCCCCCCCAGCATTTT	CASRDRKDPPQHF
-	TRBV5-1	-	TRBJ1-1	TGCGCCAGCAGCTTCGCGGCAGGGGTTACTGAAGCTTTCTTT	CASSFAAGVTEAFF
few	TRBV5-1	TRBD1	TRBJ1-4	TGCGCCAGCAGCGTGGGACAGGGAAATGAAAAACTGTTTTTT	CASSVGQGNEKLFF
-	TRBV7-2	-	TRBJ1-1	TGTGCCAGCAGTTCTATTCCAGGGATGAACACTGAAGCTTTCTTT	CASSSIPGMNTEAFF
-	TRBV7-2	-	TRBJ2-3	TGTGCCAGCAGCCTCGGGCTACTAGGGAGCACAGATACGCAGTATTTT	CASSLGLLGSTDTQYF
-	TRBV4-1	-	TRBJ2-2	TGCGCCAGCAGCCAAGATCGCGGGAAGAACACCGGGGAGCTGTTTTTT	CASSQDRGKNTGELFF
-	TRBV28	-	TRBJ2-3	TGTGCCAGCAGTTTGCGGGTACGAACAGATACGCAGTATTTT	CASSLRVRTDTQYF
-	TRBV5-5	TRBD1	TRBJ1-5	TGTGCCAGCAGCCGACAGGGGGATCAGCCCCAGCATTTT	CASSRQGDQPQHF
-	TRBV27	TRBD1	TRBJ1-1	TGTGCCAGCATCAAGAGGGGAATGCGACAGGGCCTTCTGAACACTGAAGCTTTCTTT	CASIKRGMRQGLLNTEAFF
once	TRBV6-1	-	TRBJ1-1	TGTGCCAGCAGTGAACCCAGATACAGGTCTGAAGCTTTCTTT	CASSEPRYRSEAFF
-	TRBV6-5	TRBD1	TRBJ1-3	TGTGCCAGCACCGGGACAGGGAGGTTTGGCACCATATATTTT	CASTGTGRFGTIYF
-	TRBV5-5	TRBD1	TRBJ1-4	TGTGCCAGCAGCGCTCGTTCGACAGGGCTGGCCGAAAAACTGTTTTTT	CASSARSTGLAEKLFF
-	TRBV9	-	TRBJ1-4	TGTGCCAGCAGCGCCGAGATCACCGAAAAACTGTTTTTT	CASSAEITEKLFF